This T cell receptor (beta chain) was recorded in a study of monozygotic twins with inflammatory bowel disease. Whole-study results and caveats: Researchers reported no repertoire similarity difference between concordant and discordant twins, possibly from limited power.

Germline CDR1 is SGDLS and CDR2 is YYNGEE. The CDR3 has 16 residues. Incorporation of UMIs carrying a 6-nucleotide sample barcode was performed by template switching. TCRalpha and TCRbeta cDNA was put through two nested PCRs of roughly 16 and 10 cycles. With the 5' RACE reads reprocessed, TCRdb shows one record per CDR3 protein and no DNA. This sample's table reports over 350,000 distinct CDR3 sequences. Of note for this clonotype: No antigen is known for it.

The source is a human donor with ulcerative colitis or Crohn's disease, or a healthy co-twin of an affected twin (not recorded which). The rearrangement links TRBV9 to TRBJ2-5; as DNA is missing, the TRBD1 call by TCRdb cannot be tested. The sequencing sample was made of blood. CDR3 region: CASRYIRGEYQETQYF.